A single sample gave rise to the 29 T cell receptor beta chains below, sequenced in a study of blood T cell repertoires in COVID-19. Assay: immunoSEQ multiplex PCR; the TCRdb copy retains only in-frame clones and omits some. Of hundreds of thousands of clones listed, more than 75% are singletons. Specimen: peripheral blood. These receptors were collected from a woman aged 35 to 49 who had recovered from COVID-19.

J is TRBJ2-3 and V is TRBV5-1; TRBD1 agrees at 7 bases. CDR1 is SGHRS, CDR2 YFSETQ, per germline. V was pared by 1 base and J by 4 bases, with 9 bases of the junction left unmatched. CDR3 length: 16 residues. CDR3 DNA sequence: TGCGCCAGCAGCTTGCGCTCAACAGGGGTTTCAGATACGCAGTATTTT. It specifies CASSLRSTGVSDTQYF.

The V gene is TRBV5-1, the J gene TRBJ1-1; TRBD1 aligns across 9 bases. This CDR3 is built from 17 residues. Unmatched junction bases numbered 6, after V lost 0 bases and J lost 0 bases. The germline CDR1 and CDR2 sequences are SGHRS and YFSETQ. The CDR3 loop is CASSLAGQGPLNTEAFF. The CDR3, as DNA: TGCGCCAGCAGCTTGGCGGGACAGGGCCCACTGAACACTGAAGCTTTCTTT.

The CDR3 nucleotides read TGTGCCAGCAGCTTATCTGTAGATACGCAGTATTTT. This gives the protein CASSLSVDTQYF. The genes are TRBV11-2 and TRBJ2-3; no definite D call. V was clipped by 2 bases and J by 5 bases, with 5 bases between them. The CDR3 runs to 12 residues. In germline, CDR1 is SGHAT, CDR2 FQNNGV. The variable domain in full, completed from reference TRBV11-2 and TRBJ2-3, reads EAGVAQSPRYKIIEKRQSVAFWCNPISGHATLYWYQQILGQGPKLLIQFQNNGVVDDSQLPKDRFSAERLKGVDSTLKIQPAKLEDSAVYLCASSLSVDTQYFGPGTRLTVL.

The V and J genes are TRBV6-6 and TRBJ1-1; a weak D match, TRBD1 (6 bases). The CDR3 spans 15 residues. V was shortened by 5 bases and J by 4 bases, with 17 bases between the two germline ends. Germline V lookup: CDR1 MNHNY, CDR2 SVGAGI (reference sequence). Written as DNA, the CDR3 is TGTGCCAGCAGTCCCCCCCCGCAGGGGCCCACTGAAGCTTTCTTT. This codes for CASSPPPQGPTEAFF.

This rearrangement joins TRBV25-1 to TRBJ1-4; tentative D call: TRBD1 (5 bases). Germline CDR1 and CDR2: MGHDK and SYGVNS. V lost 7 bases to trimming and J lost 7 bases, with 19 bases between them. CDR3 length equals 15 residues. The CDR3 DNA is TGTGCCAGCACCTGGGGGACTTTCAGTGGTGAAAAACTGTTTTTT. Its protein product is CASTWGTFSGEKLFF.

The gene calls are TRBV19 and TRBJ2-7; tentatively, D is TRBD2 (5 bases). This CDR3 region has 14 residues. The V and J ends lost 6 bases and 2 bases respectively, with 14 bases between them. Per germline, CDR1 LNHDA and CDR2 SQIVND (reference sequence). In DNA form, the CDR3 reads TGTGCCAGTAGCGATCGGCCGGGGACCTACGAGCAGTACTTC. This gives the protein CASSDRPGTYEQYF.

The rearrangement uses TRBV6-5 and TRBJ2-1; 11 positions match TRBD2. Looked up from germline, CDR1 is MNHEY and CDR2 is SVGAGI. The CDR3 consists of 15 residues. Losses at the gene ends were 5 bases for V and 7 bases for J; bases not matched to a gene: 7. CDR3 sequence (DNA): TGTGCCAGCAGTCCCCTAGCGGGAGGCCTGAATGAGCAGTTCTTC. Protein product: CASSPLAGGLNEQFF.

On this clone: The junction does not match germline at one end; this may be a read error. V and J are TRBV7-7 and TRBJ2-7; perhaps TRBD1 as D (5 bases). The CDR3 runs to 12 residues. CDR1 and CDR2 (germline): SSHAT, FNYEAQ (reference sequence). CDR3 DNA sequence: TGTGCTAGCAGCTTTGGGGCCGGCGAGCAGTACTTC. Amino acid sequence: CASSFGAGEQYF. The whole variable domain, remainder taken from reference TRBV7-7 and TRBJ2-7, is GAGVSQSPRYKVTKRGQDVTLRCDPISSHATLYWYQQALGQGPEFLTYFNYEAQPDKSGLPSDRFSAERPEGSISTLTIQRTEQRDSAMYRCASSFGAGEQYFGPGTRLTVT.

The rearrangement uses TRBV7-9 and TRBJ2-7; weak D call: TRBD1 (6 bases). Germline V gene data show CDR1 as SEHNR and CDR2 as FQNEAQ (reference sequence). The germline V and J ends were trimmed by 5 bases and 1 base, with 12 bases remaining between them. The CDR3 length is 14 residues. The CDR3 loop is CASSGDMPSYEQYF. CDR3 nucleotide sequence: TGTGCCAGCAGCGGGGACATGCCGTCCTACGAGCAGTACTTC.

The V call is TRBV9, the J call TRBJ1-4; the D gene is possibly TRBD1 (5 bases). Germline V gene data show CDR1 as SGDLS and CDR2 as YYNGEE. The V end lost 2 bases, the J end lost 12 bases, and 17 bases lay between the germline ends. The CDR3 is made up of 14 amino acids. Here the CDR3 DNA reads TGTGCCAGCAGCGTGCGGGACCACGCTGCGGAACTGTTTTTT. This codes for CASSVRDHAAELFF. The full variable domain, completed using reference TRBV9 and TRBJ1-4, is DSGVTQTPKHLITATGQRVTLRCSPRSGDLSVYWYQQSLDQGLQFLIQYYNGEERAKGNILERFSAQQFPDLHSELNLSSLELGDSALYFCASSVRDHAAELFFGSGTQLSVL.

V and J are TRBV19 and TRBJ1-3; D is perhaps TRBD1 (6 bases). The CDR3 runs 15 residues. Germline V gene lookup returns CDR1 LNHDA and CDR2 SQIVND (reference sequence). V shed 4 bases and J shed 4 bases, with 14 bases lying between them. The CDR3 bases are TGTGCCAGTAGTACCCCCAGGGGTACGGGAAACACCATATATTTT. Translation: CASSTPRGTGNTIYF. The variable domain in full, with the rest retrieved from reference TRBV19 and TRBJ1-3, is DGGITQSPKYLFRKEGQNVTLSCEQNLNHDAMYWYRQDPGQGLRLIYYSQIVNDFQKGDIAEGYSVSREKKESFPLTVTSAQKNPTAFYLCASSTPRGTGNTIYFGEGSWLTVV.

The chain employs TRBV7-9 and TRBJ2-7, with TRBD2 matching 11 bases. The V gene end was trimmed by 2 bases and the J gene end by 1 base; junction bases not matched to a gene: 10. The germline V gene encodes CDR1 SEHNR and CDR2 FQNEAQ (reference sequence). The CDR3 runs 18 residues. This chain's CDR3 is CASSLSRVGTSGSYEQYF. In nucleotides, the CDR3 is TGTGCCAGCAGCTTAAGTAGGGTCGGGACTAGCGGTTCCTACGAGCAGTACTTC.

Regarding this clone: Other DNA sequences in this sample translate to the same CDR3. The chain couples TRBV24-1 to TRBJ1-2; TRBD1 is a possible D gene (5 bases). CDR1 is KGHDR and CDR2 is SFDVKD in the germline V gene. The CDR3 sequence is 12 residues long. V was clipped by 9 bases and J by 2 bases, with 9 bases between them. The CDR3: CATAGGNYGYTF. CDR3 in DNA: TGTGCCACCGCGGGGGGAAACTATGGCTACACCTTC.

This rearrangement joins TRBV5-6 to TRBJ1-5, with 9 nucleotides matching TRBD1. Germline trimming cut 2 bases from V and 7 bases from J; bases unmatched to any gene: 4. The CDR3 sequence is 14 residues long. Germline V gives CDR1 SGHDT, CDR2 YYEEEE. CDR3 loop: CASSLGTGQQPQHF. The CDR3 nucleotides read TGTGCCAGCAGCTTAGGGACAGGGCAGCAGCCCCAGCATTTT.

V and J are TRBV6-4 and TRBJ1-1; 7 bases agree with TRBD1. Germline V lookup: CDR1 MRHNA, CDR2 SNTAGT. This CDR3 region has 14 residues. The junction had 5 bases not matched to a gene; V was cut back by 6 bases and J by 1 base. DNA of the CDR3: TGTGCCAGCAGGGAAACAGGGGAGAACACTGAAGCTTTCTTT. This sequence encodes CASRETGENTEAFF.

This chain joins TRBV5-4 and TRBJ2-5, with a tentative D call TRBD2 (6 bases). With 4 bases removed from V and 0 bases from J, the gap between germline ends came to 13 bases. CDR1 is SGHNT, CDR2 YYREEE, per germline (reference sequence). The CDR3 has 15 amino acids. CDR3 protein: CASSPPLANQETQYF. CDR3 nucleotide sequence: TGTGCCAGCAGCCCCCCCCTAGCGAACCAAGAGACCCAGTACTTC.

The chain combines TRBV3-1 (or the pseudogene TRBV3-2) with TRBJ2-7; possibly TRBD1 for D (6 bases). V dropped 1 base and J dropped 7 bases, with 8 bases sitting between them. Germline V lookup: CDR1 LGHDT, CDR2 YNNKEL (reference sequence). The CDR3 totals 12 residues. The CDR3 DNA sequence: TGTGCCAGCAGCCAAGGGGGGCGAGAGCAGTACTTC. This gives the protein CASSQGGREQYF.

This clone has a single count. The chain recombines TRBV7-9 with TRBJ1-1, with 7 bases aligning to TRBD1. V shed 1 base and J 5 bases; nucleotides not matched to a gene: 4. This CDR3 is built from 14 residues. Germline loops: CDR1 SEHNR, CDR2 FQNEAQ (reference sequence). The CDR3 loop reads CASSLEGAGTEAFF. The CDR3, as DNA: TGTGCCAGCAGCTTAGAGGGGGCGGGGACTGAAGCTTTCTTT.

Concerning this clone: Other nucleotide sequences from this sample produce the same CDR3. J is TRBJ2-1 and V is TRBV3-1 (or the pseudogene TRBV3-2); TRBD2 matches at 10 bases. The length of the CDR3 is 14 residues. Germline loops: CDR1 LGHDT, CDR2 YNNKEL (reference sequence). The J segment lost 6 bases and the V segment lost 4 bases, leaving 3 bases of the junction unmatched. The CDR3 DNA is TGTGCCAGCAGCCCCGGACTAGCGGTCAATGAGCAGTTCTTC. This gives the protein CASSPGLAVNEQFF.

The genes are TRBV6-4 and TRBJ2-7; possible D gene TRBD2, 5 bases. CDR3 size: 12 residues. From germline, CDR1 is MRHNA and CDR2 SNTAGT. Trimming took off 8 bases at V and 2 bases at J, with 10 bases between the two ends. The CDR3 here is CASRGCPYEQYF. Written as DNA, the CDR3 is TGTGCCAGCCGGGGTTGTCCCTACGAGCAGTACTTC.

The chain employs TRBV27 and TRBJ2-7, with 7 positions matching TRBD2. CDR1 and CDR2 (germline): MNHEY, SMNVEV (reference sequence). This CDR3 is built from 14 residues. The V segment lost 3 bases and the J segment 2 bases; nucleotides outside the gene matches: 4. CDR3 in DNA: TGTGCCAGCAGTTTCGGGAGGAGTGCCTACGAGCAGTACTTC. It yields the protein CASSFGRSAYEQYF.

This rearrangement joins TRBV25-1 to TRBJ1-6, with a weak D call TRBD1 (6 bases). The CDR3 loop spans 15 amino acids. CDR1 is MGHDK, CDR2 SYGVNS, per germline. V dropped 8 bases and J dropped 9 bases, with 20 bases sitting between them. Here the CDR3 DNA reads TGTGCCAGCGGTCAACCGGGACATCGGGGTTCACCCCTCCACTTT. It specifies CASGQPGHRGSPLHF.

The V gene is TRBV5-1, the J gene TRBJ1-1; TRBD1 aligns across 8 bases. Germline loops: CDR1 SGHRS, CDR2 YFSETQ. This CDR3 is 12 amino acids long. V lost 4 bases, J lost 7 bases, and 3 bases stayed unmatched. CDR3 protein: CASSQDRDEAFF. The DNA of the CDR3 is TGCGCCAGCAGCCAGGACAGGGATGAAGCTTTCTTT.

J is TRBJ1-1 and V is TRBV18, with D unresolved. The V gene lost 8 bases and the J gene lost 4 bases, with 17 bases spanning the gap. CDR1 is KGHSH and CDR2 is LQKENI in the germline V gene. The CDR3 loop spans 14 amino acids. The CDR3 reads CASDPGARGTEAFF. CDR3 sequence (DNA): TGTGCCAGCGACCCGGGAGCCCGGGGCACTGAAGCTTTCTTT.

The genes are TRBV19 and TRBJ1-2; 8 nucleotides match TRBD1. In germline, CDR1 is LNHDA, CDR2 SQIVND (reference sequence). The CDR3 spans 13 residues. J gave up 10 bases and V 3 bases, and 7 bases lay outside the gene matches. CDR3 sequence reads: CASSIGAGGVYTF. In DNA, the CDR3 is TGTGCCAGTAGTATTGGGGCAGGGGGCGTCTACACCTTC.

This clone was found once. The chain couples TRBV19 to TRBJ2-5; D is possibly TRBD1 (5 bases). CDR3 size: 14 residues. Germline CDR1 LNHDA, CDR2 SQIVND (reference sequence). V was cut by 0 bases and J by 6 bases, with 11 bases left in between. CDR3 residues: CASSIELQGKTQYF. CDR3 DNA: TGTGCCAGTAGTATAGAGTTGCAGGGAAAGACCCAGTACTTC.

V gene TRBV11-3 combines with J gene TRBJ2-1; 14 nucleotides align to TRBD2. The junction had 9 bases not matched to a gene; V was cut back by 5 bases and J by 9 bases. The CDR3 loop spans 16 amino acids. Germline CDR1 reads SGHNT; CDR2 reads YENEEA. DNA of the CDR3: TGTGCCAGCAGCCACAAGGGACTAGCGGGAGTCGGTGAGCAGTTCTTC. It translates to CASSHKGLAGVGEQFF.

The CDR3: CASSYIRAGGPDTQYF. The CDR3 coding sequence is TGTGCCAGCAGTTACATTAGGGCGGGAGGACCAGATACGCAGTATTTT. The chain links TRBV6-5 to TRBJ2-3, with 8 bases lining up with TRBD2. J gave up 4 bases and V 2 bases, and 8 bases lay outside the gene matches. Germline V lookup: CDR1 MNHEY, CDR2 SVGAGI. The CDR3 is 16 amino acids.

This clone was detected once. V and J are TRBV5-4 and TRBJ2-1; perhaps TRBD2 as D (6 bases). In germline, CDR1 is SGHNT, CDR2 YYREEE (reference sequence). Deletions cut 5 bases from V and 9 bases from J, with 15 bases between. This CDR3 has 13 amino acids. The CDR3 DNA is TGTGCCAGCAGGACTAGGCCTCGGGGTGAGCAGTTCTTC. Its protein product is CASRTRPRGEQFF.